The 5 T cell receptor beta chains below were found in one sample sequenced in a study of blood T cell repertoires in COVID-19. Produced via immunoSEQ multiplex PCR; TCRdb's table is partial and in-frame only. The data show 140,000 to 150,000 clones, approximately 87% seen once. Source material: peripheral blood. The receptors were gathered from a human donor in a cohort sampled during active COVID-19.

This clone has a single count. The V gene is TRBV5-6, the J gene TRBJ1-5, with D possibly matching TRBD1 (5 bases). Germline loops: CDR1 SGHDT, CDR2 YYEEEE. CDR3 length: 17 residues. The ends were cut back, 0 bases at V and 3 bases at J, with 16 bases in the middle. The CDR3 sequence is CASSLAKGGASNQPQHF. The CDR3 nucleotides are TGTGCCAGCAGCTTGGCCAAAGGCGGGGCTTCCAATCAGCCCCAGCATTTT.

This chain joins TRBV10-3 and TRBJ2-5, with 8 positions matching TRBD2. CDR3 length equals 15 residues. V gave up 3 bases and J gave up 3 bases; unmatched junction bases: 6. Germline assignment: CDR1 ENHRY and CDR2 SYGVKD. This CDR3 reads CAISDTGGAKETQYF. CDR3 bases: TGTGCCATCAGTGATACCGGGGGGGCGAAAGAGACCCAGTACTTC.

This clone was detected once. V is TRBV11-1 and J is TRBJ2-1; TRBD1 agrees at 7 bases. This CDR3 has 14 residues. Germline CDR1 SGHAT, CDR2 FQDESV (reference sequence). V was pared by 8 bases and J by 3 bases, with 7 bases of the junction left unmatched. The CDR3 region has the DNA TGTGCCAGCTCGTGGGACAGCGACTACAATGAGCAGTTCTTC. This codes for CASSWDSDYNEQFF.

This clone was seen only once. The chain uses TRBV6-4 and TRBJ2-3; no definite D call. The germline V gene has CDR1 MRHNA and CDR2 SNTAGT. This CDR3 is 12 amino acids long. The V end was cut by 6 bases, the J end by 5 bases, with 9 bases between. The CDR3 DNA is TGTGCCAGCAGCCCGAACGGAGATACGCAGTATTTT. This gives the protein CASSPNGDTQYF.

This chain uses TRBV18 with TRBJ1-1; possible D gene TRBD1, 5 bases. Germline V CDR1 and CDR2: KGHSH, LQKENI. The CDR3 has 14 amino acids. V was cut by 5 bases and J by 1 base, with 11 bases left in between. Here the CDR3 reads CASSFQQENTEAFF. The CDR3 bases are TGTGCCAGCTCATTTCAACAGGAGAACACTGAAGCTTTCTTT.